The 11 T cell receptor beta chains listed next were all sequenced from one sample in a study of lymphopenia after photon versus proton radiotherapy. TCRdb's table, derived via immunoSEQ multiplex PCR, lists solely in-frame clones and lacks some. Among around 30,000 clones listed, about 87% were seen once. This material consisted of peripheral blood, taken from a patient treated with proton-based radiotherapy. The receptors were sampled from a woman aged 70-85 years with pancreatic cancer.

This chain uses TRBV6-1 with TRBJ2-3; tentatively, D is TRBD2 (6 bases). This CDR3 region has 14 residues. V gave up 5 bases and J gave up 4 bases, with 13 bases separating them. From germline, CDR1 is MNHNS and CDR2 SASEGT. The CDR3 bases are TGTGCCAGCAGTCTCGGGAGATCGTCAGATACGCAGTATTTT. It codes for CASSLGRSSDTQYF.

In DNA, the CDR3 is TGTGCCAGCAGCCCCGGGGGACTAGGGGCAGATACGCAGTATTTT. Protein: CASSPGGLGADTQYF. The V gene is TRBV7-3, the J gene TRBJ2-3, with 8 positions matching TRBD2. The germline V gene encodes CDR1 SGHTA and CDR2 FQGTGA. There are 15 residues in the CDR3. V was clipped by 5 bases and J by 4 bases; unmatched bases: 8.

This chain connects TRBV19 to TRBJ1-5, with no clear D. This CDR3 contains 16 residues. The V and J ends lost 8 bases and 3 bases respectively, with 20 bases between them. Germline CDR1 and CDR2: LNHDA and SQIVND (reference sequence). The chain's CDR3 is CASVDIIRGNNQPQHF. The CDR3 coding sequence is TGTGCCAGTGTTGACATTATACGAGGAAACAATCAGCCCCAGCATTTT.

The V gene is TRBV7-9, the J gene TRBJ2-5; the D gene could be TRBD1 or TRBD2 (5 bases each). This CDR3 spans 12 amino acids. Germline CDR1 and CDR2: SEHNR and FQNEAQ (reference sequence). V was clipped by 5 bases and J by 9 bases, with 13 bases between them. The CDR3 bases are TGTGCCAGCAGCCCGGGGACCGGGCCCCAGTACTTC. It codes for CASSPGTGPQYF.

In nucleotides, the CDR3 is TGTGCCAGCAGCTTACTTGACCAGCCCCAGCATTTT. Amino acid sequence: CASSLLDQPQHF. The V and J genes are TRBV7-2 and TRBJ1-5, with unresolved D. Germline lookup yields CDR1 SGHTA and CDR2 FQGNSA. The CDR3 loop spans 12 amino acids. The V end lost 2 bases, the J end lost 7 bases, and 6 bases lay between the germline ends.

There are a few counts of this clone. This sequence joins TRBV6-5 and TRBJ2-5; D unresolved. The V and J ends lost 6 bases and 1 base respectively, with 9 bases between them. CDR3 length: 13 amino acids. Germline lookup yields CDR1 MNHEY and CDR2 SVGAGI. As DNA, the CDR3 is TGTGCCAGCAGGGTGCTCGGCCAAGAGACCCAGTACTTC. Its translation is CASRVLGQETQYF.

The rearrangement joins TRBV11-2 to TRBJ2-3; D is unresolved. V was cut by 5 bases and J by 0 bases, with 3 bases left in between. Germline CDR1 reads SGHAT; CDR2 reads FQNNGV. The CDR3 has 12 amino acids. The DNA of the CDR3 is TGTGCCAGCAGCACTAGCACAGATACGCAGTATTTT. Its translation is CASSTSTDTQYF.

The V call is TRBV6-5, the J call TRBJ1-4, with TRBD1 matching 9 bases. The CDR3 spans 14 residues. V was clipped by 8 bases and J by 7 bases; unmatched bases: 8. The germline CDR1 and CDR2 sequences are MNHEY and SVGAGI. This CDR3 is CASRDTGGREKLFF. The CDR3 DNA sequence: TGTGCCAGCCGTGATACAGGGGGCCGTGAAAAACTGTTTTTT.

This chain links TRBV5-1 with TRBJ2-3; 8 bases align to TRBD1. CDR1 is SGHRS, CDR2 YFSETQ, per germline. This CDR3 contains 16 residues. The V gene end was trimmed by 3 bases and the J gene end by 2 bases; junction bases not matched to a gene: 8. The CDR3 DNA reads as TGCGCCAGCAGCTGGTCCGGGACAGGCGACACAGATACGCAGTATTTT. Amino acids: CASSWSGTGDTDTQYF.

The gene calls are TRBV11-1 and TRBJ2-5; TRBD2 matches at 11 bases. J gave up 1 base and V 5 bases, and 3 bases lay outside the gene matches. The CDR3 has 15 amino acids. Germline CDR1 reads SGHAT; CDR2 reads FQDESV (reference sequence). CDR3 protein: CASSRTSGSQETQYF. In DNA form, the CDR3 reads TGTGCCAGCAGCCGGACTAGCGGGTCCCAAGAGACCCAGTACTTC.

The chain links TRBV4-1 to TRBJ2-1, with 14 positions matching TRBD2. Germline V CDR1 and CDR2: MGHRA, YSYEKL. With V trimmed by 4 bases and J by 4 bases, 9 bases remained unmatched. This CDR3 is 18 amino acids long. CDR3 sequence reads: CASSLGLAGGSTYNEQFF. The DNA for the CDR3 is TGCGCCAGCAGCCTAGGACTAGCGGGAGGATCTACTTACAATGAGCAGTTCTTC.